These T cell receptor beta chains were read from a single sample in a study of blood T cell repertoires in COVID-19. The protocol was immunoSEQ multiplex PCR, while the TCRdb copy is restricted to in-frame clones and leaves out a portion. The table shows under 250,000 clones, with around 86% occurring only once. Sequencing used peripheral blood. Receptor source: a man aged 25 to 45 who had recovered from COVID-19. CDR3s include the opening cysteine and the closing phenylalanine or tryptophan. Each record gives: clone size, V gene, D gene, J gene, CDR3 protein, CDR3 DNA. A D gene is named only where the DNA matches it firmly. Clone size is stated in some rows and not others, as once, few, many or a class when expanded.

clone size: few
V gene: TRBV19
D gene: -
J gene: TRBJ1-1
CDR3 protein: CASRSDTVVGTEAFF
CDR3 DNA: TGTGCCAGTAGGAGTGACACGGTTGTGGGTACTGAAGCTTTCTTT

clone size: -
V gene: TRBV9
D gene: -
J gene: TRBJ1-3
CDR3 protein: CASSVGRGSSGNTIYF
CDR3 DNA: TGTGCCAGCAGCGTAGGAAGGGGGAGCTCTGGAAACACCATATATTTT

clone size: -
V gene: TRBV20-1
D gene: -
J gene: TRBJ1-2
CDR3 protein: CSASGPTGWGYGYTF
CDR3 DNA: TGCAGTGCTAGTGGTCCTACAGGGTGGGGCTATGGCTACACCTTC

clone size: -
V gene: TRBV10-2
D gene: -
J gene: TRBJ2-2
CDR3 protein: CASGGDTGNFGGELFF
CDR3 DNA: TGCGCCAGCGGTGGGGATACAGGGAATTTTGGCGGGGAGCTGTTTTTT

clone size: once
V gene: TRBV12-3/TRBV12-4
D gene: TRBD1
J gene: TRBJ1-1
CDR3 protein: CASSWGTVEAFF
CDR3 DNA: TGTGCCAGCAGTTGGGGGACAGTTGAAGCTTTCTTT

clone size: -
V gene: TRBV5-6
D gene: -
J gene: TRBJ1-2
CDR3 protein: CASSRGSVGWLGYTF
CDR3 DNA: TGTGCCAGCAGCCGGGGGAGCGTGGGATGGCTTGGCTACACCTTC

clone size: -
V gene: TRBV5-1
D gene: TRBD1
J gene: TRBJ1-5
CDR3 protein: CASSLNRGDQPQHF
CDR3 DNA: TGCGCCAGCAGCTTAAACAGGGGTGACCAGCCCCAGCATTTT

clone size: -
V gene: TRBV9
D gene: -
J gene: TRBJ2-1
CDR3 protein: CASSVVPGVFDEQFF
CDR3 DNA: TGTGCCAGCAGCGTAGTTCCAGGGGTTTTCGATGAGCAGTTCTTC

clone size: few
V gene: TRBV28
D gene: -
J gene: TRBJ2-1
CDR3 protein: CASSSAFPTYNEQFF
CDR3 DNA: TGTGCCAGCAGTAGCGCTTTTCCCACCTACAATGAGCAGTTCTTC

clone size: -
V gene: TRBV19
D gene: -
J gene: TRBJ2-3
CDR3 protein: CASSIGEGVGTQYF
CDR3 DNA: TGTGCCAGTAGTATAGGAGAGGGGGTCGGGACGCAGTATTTT

clone size: -
V gene: TRBV4-1
D gene: -
J gene: TRBJ1-3
CDR3 protein: CASSRDGGSGNTIYF
CDR3 DNA: TGCGCCAGCAGCCGAGACGGCGGGTCTGGAAACACCATATATTTT

clone size: -
V gene: TRBV9
D gene: -
J gene: TRBJ1-4
CDR3 protein: CASGDNEKLFF
CDR3 DNA: TGTGCCAGTGGAGATAATGAAAAACTGTTTTTT

clone size: -
V gene: TRBV6-5
D gene: -
J gene: TRBJ2-2
CDR3 protein: CASSSPQGFGELFF
CDR3 DNA: TGTGCCAGCAGTTCCCCACAGGGTTTCGGGGAGCTGTTTTTT

clone size: -
V gene: TRBV5-1
D gene: TRBD1
J gene: TRBJ1-3
CDR3 protein: CASSSGDRSSGNTIYF
CDR3 DNA: TGCGCCAGCAGCTCGGGGGACAGGTCCTCTGGAAACACCATATATTTT

clone size: -
V gene: TRBV3-1/TRBV3-2
D gene: -
J gene: TRBJ2-2
CDR3 protein: CASCQATGSTGELFF
CDR3 DNA: TGTGCCAGCTGCCAGGCTACGGGTTCCACCGGGGAGCTGTTTTTT

clone size: -
V gene: TRBV5-1
D gene: TRBD1
J gene: TRBJ2-3
CDR3 protein: CASSLPVQGADTQYF
CDR3 DNA: TGCGCCAGCAGCTTGCCGGTGCAGGGGGCAGATACGCAGTATTTT

clone size: -
V gene: TRBV10-3
D gene: TRBD1
J gene: TRBJ2-2
CDR3 protein: CAIGGTGATGELFF
CDR3 DNA: TGTGCCATCGGGGGGACAGGGGCCACCGGGGAGCTGTTTTTT

clone size: -
V gene: TRBV10-3
D gene: TRBD1
J gene: TRBJ1-2
CDR3 protein: CAIKDATGAGGDLGYTF
CDR3 DNA: TGTGCCATCAAAGACGCCACCGGCGCAGGGGGCGACCTGGGCTACACCTTC

clone size: -
V gene: TRBV5-1
D gene: -
J gene: TRBJ2-7
CDR3 protein: CASSLSGSHLYEQYF
CDR3 DNA: TGCGCCAGCAGTCTTTCCGGGTCCCACCTCTACGAGCAGTACTTC

clone size: few
V gene: TRBV5-1
D gene: TRBD1
J gene: TRBJ2-3
CDR3 protein: CASSPDRATDTQYF
CDR3 DNA: TGCGCCAGCAGCCCGGACAGGGCCACAGATACGCAGTATTTT

clone size: -
V gene: TRBV12-5
D gene: TRBD1
J gene: TRBJ2-2
CDR3 protein: CASGWGQHTGELFF
CDR3 DNA: TGTGCTAGTGGTTGGGGACAGCACACCGGGGAGCTGTTTTTT

clone size: -
V gene: TRBV18
D gene: -
J gene: TRBJ1-2
CDR3 protein: CASSPPSGGHGYTF
CDR3 DNA: TGTGCCAGCTCACCACCTTCAGGTGGGCATGGCTACACCTTC

clone size: -
V gene: TRBV9
D gene: -
J gene: TRBJ2-1
CDR3 protein: CASSVGVGQEQFF
CDR3 DNA: TGTGCCAGCAGCGTAGGGGTCGGACAGGAGCAGTTCTTC

clone size: -
V gene: TRBV5-1
D gene: TRBD1
J gene: TRBJ1-1
CDR3 protein: CASSLDRGLTEAFF
CDR3 DNA: TGCGCCAGCAGCTTGGACAGGGGGCTTACTGAAGCTTTCTTT

clone size: -
V gene: TRBV6-5
D gene: -
J gene: TRBJ1-1
CDR3 protein: CASMVAGGDTEAFF
CDR3 DNA: TGTGCCAGCATGGTCGCGGGGGGTGACACTGAAGCTTTCTTT

clone size: -
V gene: TRBV6-2/TRBV6-3
D gene: TRBD1
J gene: TRBJ1-2
CDR3 protein: CASSDRAYGYTF
CDR3 DNA: TGTGCCAGCAGTGACAGGGCCTATGGCTACACCTTC

clone size: -
V gene: TRBV19
D gene: TRBD1
J gene: TRBJ1-2
CDR3 protein: CASSLTGGAGYGYTF
CDR3 DNA: TGTGCCAGTAGTCTCACAGGGGGCGCAGGCTATGGCTACACCTTC

clone size: few
V gene: TRBV11-1
D gene: TRBD2
J gene: TRBJ2-1
CDR3 protein: CASSSRAGASNNEQFF
CDR3 DNA: TGTGCCAGCAGCTCCCGAGCGGGGGCCTCTAACAATGAGCAGTTCTTC

clone size: -
V gene: TRBV6-4
D gene: -
J gene: TRBJ2-3
CDR3 protein: CASSDSNPGGGADTQYF
CDR3 DNA: TGTGCCAGCAGTGACTCGAATCCAGGGGGAGGTGCAGATACGCAGTATTTT

clone size: -
V gene: TRBV5-1
D gene: TRBD2
J gene: TRBJ2-5
CDR3 protein: CASSGDGVAGAQETQYF
CDR3 DNA: TGCGCCAGCAGCGGCGACGGGGTAGCGGGGGCTCAAGAGACCCAGTACTTC

clone size: -
V gene: TRBV5-6
D gene: -
J gene: TRBJ2-2
CDR3 protein: CASSLYGVGTGELFF
CDR3 DNA: TGTGCCAGCAGCTTGTACGGGGTTGGCACCGGGGAGCTGTTTTTT

clone size: once
V gene: TRBV2
D gene: TRBD1
J gene: TRBJ1-5
CDR3 protein: CASGQQGAFSNQPQHF
CDR3 DNA: TGTGCCAGCGGGCAACAGGGGGCCTTTAGCAATCAGCCCCAGCATTTT

clone size: -
V gene: TRBV9
D gene: -
J gene: TRBJ1-3
CDR3 protein: CASSVGPPGTGSLTIYF
CDR3 DNA: TGTGCCAGCAGCGTAGGCCCCCCCGGCACAGGCTCTCTGACCATATATTTT

clone size: -
V gene: TRBV5-4
D gene: -
J gene: TRBJ2-2
CDR3 protein: CASSLGTPDTGELFF
CDR3 DNA: TGTGCCAGCAGCTTGGGGACACCGGACACCGGGGAGCTGTTTTTT

clone size: -
V gene: TRBV3-1/TRBV3-2
D gene: -
J gene: TRBJ1-1
CDR3 protein: CASSYLVGRGTEAFF
CDR3 DNA: TGTGCCAGCAGCTACCTGGTCGGGCGAGGGACTGAAGCTTTCTTT

clone size: -
V gene: TRBV2
D gene: TRBD1
J gene: TRBJ1-5
CDR3 protein: CASSIGTGGRQPQHF
CDR3 DNA: TGTGCCAGCAGTATAGGGACAGGGGGCAGACAGCCCCAGCATTTT

clone size: once
V gene: TRBV9
D gene: TRBD1
J gene: TRBJ1-6
CDR3 protein: CASAKAGGLSPLHF
CDR3 DNA: TGTGCCAGCGCTAAGGCAGGGGGCCTTTCACCCCTCCACTTT

clone size: -
V gene: TRBV3-1/TRBV3-2
D gene: TRBD1
J gene: TRBJ2-5
CDR3 protein: CASSPTPGQQETQYF
CDR3 DNA: TGTGCCAGCAGCCCCACACCGGGACAGCAAGAGACCCAGTACTTC

clone size: -
V gene: TRBV4-1
D gene: TRBD1
J gene: TRBJ2-3
CDR3 protein: CASSPRDRVTDTQYF
CDR3 DNA: TGCGCCAGCAGCCCCCGGGACAGGGTAACAGATACGCAGTATTTT

clone size: -
V gene: TRBV11-2
D gene: TRBD1
J gene: TRBJ1-6
CDR3 protein: CASSPGTGNNSPLHF
CDR3 DNA: TGTGCCAGCAGCCCAGGGACAGGCAATAATTCACCCCTCCACTTT

clone size: -
V gene: TRBV28
D gene: -
J gene: TRBJ1-4
CDR3 protein: CASSSRAGGEKLFF
CDR3 DNA: TGTGCCAGCAGTTCGCGAGCTGGAGGGGAAAAACTGTTTTTT

clone size: -
V gene: TRBV19
D gene: -
J gene: TRBJ1-1
CDR3 protein: CASSIIGEVMNTEAFF
CDR3 DNA: TGTGCCAGTAGTATAATTGGGGAGGTAATGAACACTGAAGCTTTCTTT

clone size: -
V gene: TRBV11-2
D gene: TRBD1
J gene: TRBJ1-1
CDR3 protein: CASSLTGGGTEAFF
CDR3 DNA: TGTGCCAGCAGCTTAACAGGGGGGGGCACTGAAGCTTTCTTT

clone size: -
V gene: TRBV7-9
D gene: TRBD1
J gene: TRBJ1-2
CDR3 protein: CASSLGFDRVRGYTF
CDR3 DNA: TGTGCCAGCAGCCTCGGATTCGACAGGGTGAGAGGCTACACCTTC

clone size: many
V gene: TRBV5-1
D gene: TRBD2
J gene: TRBJ2-7
CDR3 protein: CASSLSASGTLEQYF
CDR3 DNA: TGCGCCAGCAGCTTGTCAGCTAGCGGGACGTTGGAGCAGTACTTC

clone size: -
V gene: TRBV24-1
D gene: TRBD1
J gene: TRBJ2-5
CDR3 protein: CATSDPGQGETQYF
CDR3 DNA: TGTGCCACCAGTGATCCCGGACAGGGTGAGACCCAGTACTTC

clone size: few
V gene: TRBV5-1
D gene: -
J gene: TRBJ1-5
CDR3 protein: CASSEGTTHSNQPQHF
CDR3 DNA: TGCGCCAGCAGTGAGGGCACAACCCATAGCAATCAGCCCCAGCATTTT

clone size: many
V gene: TRBV6-1
D gene: -
J gene: TRBJ1-5
CDR3 protein: CASSETPEREPQHF
CDR3 DNA: TGTGCCAGCAGTGAAACCCCGGAACGGGAGCCCCAGCATTTT

clone size: -
V gene: TRBV2
D gene: TRBD1
J gene: TRBJ2-2
CDR3 protein: CASKPGQGNTGELFF
CDR3 DNA: TGTGCCAGCAAACCGGGACAGGGAAACACCGGGGAGCTGTTTTTT

clone size: few
V gene: TRBV20-1
D gene: -
J gene: TRBJ2-2
CDR3 protein: CSASLAVGGELFF
CDR3 DNA: TGCAGTGCTAGTTTAGCGGTTGGCGGGGAGCTGTTTTTT

clone size: -
V gene: TRBV6-6
D gene: -
J gene: TRBJ2-2
CDR3 protein: CASRREPITNTGELFF
CDR3 DNA: TGTGCCAGCCGTCGAGAGCCGATTACGAACACCGGGGAGCTGTTTTTT

clone size: few
V gene: TRBV6-5
D gene: -
J gene: TRBJ2-5
CDR3 protein: CASSYSRDSLWRAQYF
CDR3 DNA: TGTGCCAGCAGTTACAGCCGGGACTCGCTCTGGCGCGCCCAGTACTTC

clone size: once
V gene: TRBV4-2
D gene: TRBD2
J gene: TRBJ2-3
CDR3 protein: CASSQVTTSGGADTQYF
CDR3 DNA: TGTGCCAGCAGCCAAGTAACAACTAGCGGGGGGGCAGATACGCAGTATTTT

clone size: -
V gene: TRBV7-8
D gene: TRBD2
J gene: TRBJ2-5
CDR3 protein: CASSLGLGGGTQYF
CDR3 DNA: TGTGCCAGCAGCTTAGGGCTGGGCGGGGGGACCCAGTACTTC

clone size: -
V gene: TRBV2
D gene: -
J gene: TRBJ1-1
CDR3 protein: CASRTDEAFF
CDR3 DNA: TGTGCCAGCAGGACAGACGAAGCTTTCTTT

clone size: -
V gene: TRBV27
D gene: TRBD1
J gene: TRBJ1-2
CDR3 protein: CASSFGQGNGYTF
CDR3 DNA: TGTGCCAGCAGTTTTGGACAGGGGAATGGCTACACCTTC

clone size: -
V gene: TRBV5-5
D gene: TRBD1
J gene: TRBJ1-1
CDR3 protein: CASSPGTGMDTEAFF
CDR3 DNA: TGTGCCAGCAGCCCCGGGACAGGGATGGACACTGAAGCTTTCTTT

clone size: -
V gene: TRBV2
D gene: -
J gene: TRBJ2-2
CDR3 protein: CASSAGNTGELFF
CDR3 DNA: TGTGCCAGCAGTGCAGGGAACACCGGGGAGCTGTTTTTT

clone size: -
V gene: TRBV5-4
D gene: -
J gene: TRBJ1-2
CDR3 protein: CASSGTGVHGYTF
CDR3 DNA: TGTGCCAGCAGCGGGACGGGGGTCCACGGCTACACCTTC